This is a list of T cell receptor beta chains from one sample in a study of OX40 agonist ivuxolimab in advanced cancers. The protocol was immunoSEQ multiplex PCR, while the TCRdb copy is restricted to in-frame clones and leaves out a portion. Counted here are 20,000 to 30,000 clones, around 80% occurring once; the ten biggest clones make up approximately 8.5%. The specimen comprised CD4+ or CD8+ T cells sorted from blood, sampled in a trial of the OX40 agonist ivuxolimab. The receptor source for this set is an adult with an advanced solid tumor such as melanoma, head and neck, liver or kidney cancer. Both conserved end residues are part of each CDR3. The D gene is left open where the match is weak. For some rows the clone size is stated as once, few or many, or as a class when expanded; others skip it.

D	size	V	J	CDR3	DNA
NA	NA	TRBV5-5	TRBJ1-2	CASSLGGDYGYTF	TGTGCCAGCAGCTTGGGCGGGGACTATGGCTACACCTTC
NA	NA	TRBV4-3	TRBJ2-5	CASSPRGGKGETQYF	TGCGCCAGCAGCCCCCGAGGGGGAAAAGGGGAGACCCAGTACTTC
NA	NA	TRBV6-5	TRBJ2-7	CASSYGGGFYEQYF	TGTGCCAGCAGTTATGGGGGCGGATTCTACGAGCAGTACTTC
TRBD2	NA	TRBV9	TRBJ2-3	CASSVREGRTDTQYF	TGTGCCAGCAGCGTAAGGGAGGGGAGAACAGATACGCAGTATTTT
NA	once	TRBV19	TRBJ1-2	CASSIAQKGPGYTF	TGTGCCAGTAGTATTGCCCAGAAGGGGCCCGGCTACACCTTC
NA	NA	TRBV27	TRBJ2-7	CASSGGYEQYF	TGTGCCAGCAGCGGGGGCTACGAGCAGTACTTC
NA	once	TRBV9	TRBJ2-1	CASSPGASSYNEQFF	TGTGCCAGCAGCCCGGGGGCGAGCTCCTACAATGAGCAGTTCTTC
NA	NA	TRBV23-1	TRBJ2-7	CASSQLRARGYPRESYEQYF	TGCGCCAGCAGTCAATTGAGGGCCAGGGGCTACCCTAGGGAATCCTACGAGCAGTACTTC
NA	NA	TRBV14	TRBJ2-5	CASSLQGSSSQYF	TGTGCCAGCAGCCTACAGGGAAGTTCGTCCCAGTACTTC
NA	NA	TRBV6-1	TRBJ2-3	CASTSDSAGSDTQYF	TGTGCCAGCACTTCGGACTCTGCAGGATCCGATACGCAGTATTTT
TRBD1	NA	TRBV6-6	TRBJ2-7	CASSYQGQTYEQYF	TGTGCCAGCAGTTATCAGGGACAGACCTACGAGCAGTACTTC
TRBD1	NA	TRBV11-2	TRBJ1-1	CASSLIRGWDTEAFF	TGTGCCAGCAGCTTAATCAGGGGGTGGGACACTGAAGCTTTCTTT
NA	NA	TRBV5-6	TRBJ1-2	CASSWGPQGPGYTF	TGTGCCAGCAGCTGGGGACCACAGGGACCTGGCTACACCTTC
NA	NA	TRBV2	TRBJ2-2	CASSEYRDPNTGELFF	TGTGCCAGCAGTGAGTACAGGGACCCGAACACCGGGGAGCTGTTTTTT
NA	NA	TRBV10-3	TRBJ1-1	CAISLGSMNTEAFF	TGTGCCATCAGCCTCGGCAGCATGAACACTGAAGCTTTCTTT
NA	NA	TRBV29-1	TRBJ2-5	CSVEMGGRETQYF	TGCAGCGTTGAAATGGGGGGCCGGGAGACCCAGTACTTC
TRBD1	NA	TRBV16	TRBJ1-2	CASSQSADRGVYGYTF	TGTGCCAGCAGCCAATCGGCGGACAGGGGGGTATATGGCTACACCTTC
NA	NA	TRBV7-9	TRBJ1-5	CASAGTIYSNQPQHF	TGTGCCAGTGCGGGGACAATCTATAGCAATCAGCCCCAGCATTTT
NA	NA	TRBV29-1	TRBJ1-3	CSVGGSSGNTIYF	TGCAGCGTTGGGGGGAGCTCTGGAAACACCATATATTTT
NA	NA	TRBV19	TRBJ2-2	CASSIRGVGTGELFF	TGTGCCAGTAGTATAAGGGGGGTAGGGACCGGGGAGCTGTTTTTT
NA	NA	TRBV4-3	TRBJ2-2	CASSQDSATLTGELFF	TGCGCCAGCAGCCAAGATTCGGCGACCCTCACCGGGGAGCTGTTTTTT
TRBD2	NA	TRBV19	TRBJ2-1	CASSLLGGGPYNEQFF	TGTGCCAGTAGCCTGCTGGGCGGGGGGCCCTACAATGAGCAGTTCTTC
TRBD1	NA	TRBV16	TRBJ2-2	CASSPITGTASGELFF	TGTGCCAGCAGCCCCATAACCGGGACAGCCTCCGGGGAGCTGTTTTTT
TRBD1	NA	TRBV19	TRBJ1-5	CASIGTGSRINQPQHF	TGTGCCAGTATCGGGACAGGATCGCGAATCAATCAGCCCCAGCATTTT
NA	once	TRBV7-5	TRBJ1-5	CARSHRGGNQPQHF	TGTGCCAGAAGCCATAGGGGGGGCAATCAGCCCCAGCATTTT
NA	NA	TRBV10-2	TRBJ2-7	CASGTTSYWGEQYF	TGCGCCAGCGGGACAACCTCCTACTGGGGCGAGCAGTACTTC
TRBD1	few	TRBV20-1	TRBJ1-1	CSVGTGGFAFF	TGCAGTGTCGGGACAGGGGGCTTTGCTTTCTTT
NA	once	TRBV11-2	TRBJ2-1	CASSHKTLAAEQFF	TGTGCCAGCAGCCACAAAACCTTAGCGGCCGAGCAGTTCTTC
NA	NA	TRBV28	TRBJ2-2	CSAGTGELFF	TGTAGTGCAGGCACCGGGGAGCTGTTTTTT
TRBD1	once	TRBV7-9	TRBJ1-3	CASSLTGQGAGNTIYF	TGTGCCAGCAGCTTAACGGGACAGGGAGCTGGAAACACCATATATTTT
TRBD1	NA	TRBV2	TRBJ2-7	CASRPGQLTYEQYF	TGTGCCAGCAGACCGGGACAGCTAACCTACGAGCAGTACTTC
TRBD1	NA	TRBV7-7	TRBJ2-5	CASSLGGRGRVGGETQYF	TGTGCCAGCAGCTTGGGGGGCAGGGGGCGCGTTGGAGGAGAGACCCAGTACTTC